These T cell receptor beta chains were read from a single sample in a study of cytotoxic CD8 clonotypes in ibrutinib-treated CLL. Sequenced by immunoSEQ multiplex PCR; TCRdb stores in-frame clones only, minus some. This table holds 150,000 or so clones, around nine tenths found once. The sample was PBMCs, taken at disease progression, from a patient treated with ibrutinib. These receptors were taken from a human donor with chronic lymphocytic leukemia. CDR3s include the opening cysteine and the closing phenylalanine or tryptophan. D genes are given only for firm matches. Where a row states a size, it is once, few, many or the class of an expanded clone; other rows omit it.

cdr3_length j_call d_call clone_size v_call cdr3_aa cdr3_nt
14 TRBJ1-2 - - TRBV5-6 CASRSGQLRLGYTF TGTGCCAGCAGATCCGGGCAGCTGAGACTTGGCTACACCTTC
15 TRBJ2-3 - - TRBV5-1 CASSLWQAGTDTQYF TGCGCCAGCAGCTTGTGGCAGGCAGGGACAGATACGCAGTATTTT
14 TRBJ2-5 - - TRBV15 CATSSRPKVETQYF TGTGCCACCAGCAGCAGACCTAAGGTGGAGACCCAGTACTTC
23 TRBJ1-5 TRBD1 - TRBV9 CASSYISETPTGVVLLGNQPQHF TGTGCCAGCAGCTACATCTCCGAAACCCCGACAGGGGTTGTGCTGCTCGGCAATCAGCCCCAGCATTTT
15 TRBJ1-2 - - TRBV7-2 CASSTRQKLGYGYTF TGTGCCAGCAGCACACGACAAAAGTTAGGCTATGGCTACACCTTC
13 TRBJ1-1 - - TRBV5-1 CASSDNLNTEAFF TGCGCCAGCAGCGACAACTTGAACACTGAAGCTTTCTTT
15 TRBJ2-2 - - TRBV6-5 CASSSGTENTGELFF TGTGCCAGCAGTTCCGGGACGGAAAACACCGGGGAGCTGTTTTTT
14 TRBJ1-3 - - TRBV19 CASSIEGGRNTIYF TGTGCCAGTAGTATCGAGGGGGGTAGAAACACCATATATTTT
11 TRBJ2-7 - - TRBV11-3 CASSSAYEQYF TGTGCCAGCAGCTCCGCCTACGAGCAGTACTTC
12 TRBJ2-1 - - TRBV30 CAWGEEYNEQFF TGTGCCTGGGGGGAAGAATACAATGAGCAGTTCTTC
14 TRBJ1-3 - - TRBV2 CASSRGGFGNTIYF TGTGCCAGCAGTAGGGGGGGCTTTGGAAACACCATATATTTT
14 TRBJ2-1 - - TRBV7-2 CASSLDRGIGEQFF TGTGCCAGCAGCTTAGATCGCGGGATCGGTGAGCAGTTCTTC
17 TRBJ2-7 TRBD1 once TRBV18 CASSPPTGLTGGYEQYF TGTGCCAGCTCACCACCAACAGGTTTGACAGGGGGGTACGAGCAGTACTTC
14 TRBJ1-6 - - TRBV2 CASSVNRAHSPLHF TGTGCCAGCAGTGTTAACAGGGCACATTCACCCCTCCACTTT
16 TRBJ1-5 - - TRBV7-9 CASSPPHGGGNQPQHF TGTGCCAGCAGCCCTCCCCATGGGGGCGGCAATCAGCCCCAGCATTTT
16 TRBJ1-2 - - TRBV15 CATSARTGQVFYGYTF TGTGCCACCAGCGCAAGAACAGGGCAGGTCTTCTATGGCTACACCTTC
13 TRBJ1-2 - - TRBV2 CATRTVSNYGYTF TGTGCCACAAGGACAGTATCTAACTATGGCTACACCTTC
13 TRBJ1-2 - - TRBV6-5 CASRDPGLLSLTF TGTGCCAGCAGGGATCCCGGGCTCCTCTCGCTCACCTTC
14 TRBJ2-3 TRBD1 - TRBV19 CAAQEDRATDTQYF TGTGCCGCCCAGGAGGACAGGGCCACAGATACGCAGTATTTT
15 TRBJ2-5 TRBD2 - TRBV7-7 CASSLGTSGQETQYF TGTGCTAGCAGCTTAGGGACTAGCGGACAAGAGACCCAGTACTTC
15 TRBJ1-2 TRBD1 - TRBV5-1 CASTQLPGQGFGYTF TGCGCCAGCACCCAACTTCCGGGACAGGGGTTTGGCTACACCTTC
15 TRBJ1-2 TRBD1 - TRBV4-1 CASSLRQGDYDGYTF TGCGCCAGCAGCCTGAGACAGGGGGATTATGATGGCTACACCTTC
17 TRBJ2-2 TRBD2 - TRBV9 CASSDTSGRTNTGELFF TGTGCCAGCAGCGATACTAGCGGGCGAACGAACACCGGGGAGCTGTTTTTT
15 TRBJ2-7 TRBD2 - TRBV7-2 CASSPGTSGILEQYF TGTGCCAGCAGTCCGGGGACTAGCGGGATATTGGAGCAGTACTTC
15 TRBJ2-7 TRBD2 - TRBV4-1 CASSQAGTSVYEQYF TGCGCCAGCAGCCAAGCGGGGACTAGCGTCTACGAGCAGTACTTC
13 TRBJ1-5 - medium-sized TRBV29-1 CSVEDSSGEPQHF TGCAGCGTTGAAGATTCCTCAGGTGAGCCCCAGCATTTT
13 TRBJ1-3 - few TRBV6-1 CASSGVTGNTIYF TGTGCCAGCAGTGGCGTAACTGGAAACACCATATATTTT
18 TRBJ2-1 TRBD2 - TRBV5-1 CASSLASYRAGGPGEQFF TGCGCCAGCAGCTTGGCTAGTTACCGAGCGGGAGGGCCAGGAGAGCAGTTCTTC
15 TRBJ2-2 TRBD1 - TRBV19 CASSIGAGGTGELFF TGTGCCAGTAGTATAGGGGCAGGGGGCACCGGGGAGCTGTTTTTT
15 TRBJ2-1 TRBD2 - TRBV4-2 CASSQGTSGYNEQFF TGTGCCAGCAGCCAAGGGACTAGCGGCTACAATGAGCAGTTCTTC
15 TRBJ2-3 - - TRBV19 CASSIWGRGSDTQYF TGTGCCAGTAGTATTTGGGGGCGCGGTTCAGATACGCAGTATTTT
14 TRBJ1-1 - - TRBV6-5 CASSNGQLNTEAFF TGTGCCAGCAGCAACGGACAGCTGAACACTGAAGCTTTCTTT
14 TRBJ2-7 TRBD1 - TRBV6-1 CASRDRGTTYEQYF TGTGCCAGCAGGGACAGGGGGACCACCTACGAGCAGTACTTC
15 TRBJ1-5 - - TRBV5-4 CASSLDAGVNQPQHF TGTGCCAGCAGCTTGGACGCAGGGGTCAATCAGCCCCAGCATTTT
16 TRBJ1-1 - - TRBV28 CASSLWVLRGSTEAFF TGTGCCAGCAGTTTATGGGTCCTGAGGGGAAGCACTGAAGCTTTCTTT
15 TRBJ1-1 - - TRBV4-2 CASSQDPNKNTEAFF TGTGCCAGCAGCCAAGATCCCAACAAGAACACTGAAGCTTTCTTT